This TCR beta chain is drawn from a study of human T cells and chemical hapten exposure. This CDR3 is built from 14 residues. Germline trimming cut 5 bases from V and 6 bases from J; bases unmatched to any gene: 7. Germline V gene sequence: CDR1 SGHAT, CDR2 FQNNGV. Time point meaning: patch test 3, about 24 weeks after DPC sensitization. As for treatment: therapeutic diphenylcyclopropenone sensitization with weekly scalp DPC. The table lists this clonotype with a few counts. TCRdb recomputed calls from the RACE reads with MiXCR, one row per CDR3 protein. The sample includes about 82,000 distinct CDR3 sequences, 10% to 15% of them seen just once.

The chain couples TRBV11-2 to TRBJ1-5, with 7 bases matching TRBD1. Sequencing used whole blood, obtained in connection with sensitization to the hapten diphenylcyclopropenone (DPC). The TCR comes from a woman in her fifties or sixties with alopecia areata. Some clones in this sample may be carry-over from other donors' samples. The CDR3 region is CASSVQGTGQPQHF. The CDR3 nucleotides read TGTGCCAGCAGCGTACAGGGGACCGGTCAGCCCCAGCATTTT.